This T cell receptor (beta chain) was sequenced for a study of blood T cells in healthy people across ages. This clonotype was seen more than once but under ten times. The antigen remains undetermined. Points from the study as a whole: One million T cells yielded diversity estimates that were considered underestimates. As age increased, TCR beta diversity per million T cells fell in a roughly linear fashion.

Next came a second PCR, run for about 7 to 12 cycles, which used a sample-barcoded 5' primer along with a J-beta primer mix. Each CDR3 protein gets one entry after TCRdb re-called the 5' RACE reads with MiXCR. The table shows about 1.4 million distinct CDR3 sequences, with around 55% occurring only once. The sample taken for sequencing was blood. The TCR sequence derives from a man younger than 30 in good health.

CDR3: CASSLSGNPYGYTF. CDR3 DNA: TGTGCCAGCAGCTTATCAGGGAATCCCTATGGCTACACCTTC. The chain uses TRBV11-2 and TRBJ1-2, with a tentative D call TRBD1 (5 bases). Trimming took 2 bases from V and 4 from J, leaving 11 bases between them. The CDR3 consists of 14 residues. Germline V CDR1 and CDR2: SGHAT, FQNNGV.